This TCR beta chain is from a study of CD8+ T cells in alopecia areata. Study-wide results and caveats: Patients shared TCRs less clearly than mice did, possibly owing to HLA. Especially in alopecia totalis/universalis, lesional scalp showed greater clonality than normal scalp did. Sequences from scalp samples also cover resident alphabeta T cells of normal skin.

cDNA serving as the sequencing template came from extracted, reverse transcribed RNA. Assay used: immunoSEQ multiplex PCR; TCRdb lists only in-frame clones, some missing. The profile shows over 150,000 clones, about 61% of them singletons. The V end lost 8 bases, the J end lost 4 bases, and 13 bases lay between the germline ends. In germline, CDR1 is LNHDA, CDR2 SQIVND (reference sequence). This CDR3 contains 13 residues. This clone turned up a few times. Its cognate antigen is unknown. Starting from PBMCs, sorting isolated CD4+ and CD8+ T cells. Sequencing was performed on CD8+ T cells sorted from blood. The chain has TRBV19 and TRBJ2-3; D not resolved. This receptor was taken from a human donor in good health. The CDR3: CASAVGSADTQYF. CDR3 DNA: TGTGCCAGTGCGGTAGGGTCGGCAGATACGCAGTATTTT.